This T cell receptor beta chain was profiled in a study of CXCR3-negative and CXCR3-positive naive CD8 T cells. Study outcomes and limitations: Greater hydrophobicity was found in TRB CDR3s of CXCR3-positive naive cells than of CXCR3-negative naive cells.

Germline V gives CDR1 SQVTM, CDR2 ANQGSEA. There are 12 residues in the CDR3. Points on this clonotype: No antigen is known for it.

Through 5' RACE with UMI labels, the TRB cDNA libraries were prepared. After re-calling the 5' RACE reads, TCRdb lists one entry per CDR3 protein, DNA absent. The sample table includes 75,000 to 90,000 distinct CDR3 sequences. The rearrangement links TRBV29-1 to TRBJ2-7; the D call from TCRdb, TRBD1, cannot be confirmed without DNA. The sequence came from a human donor in good health. Some clones in this sample may be carry-over from other donors' samples. The sequenced material came from naive CXCR3+ CD8+ T cells from blood. Indicated subset: CD45RO-CCR7+CD27+CD95- naive CD8+ T cells expressing CXCR3 (TNR3+). The CDR3 sequence is CSVSDRRGEQYF.